These 20 T cell receptor beta chains came from one sample sequenced in a study of blood T cells in healthy people across ages. Together with a sample-barcoded 5' primer, a J-beta primer mix was included in a second PCR lasting about 7 to 11 cycles. TCRdb independently ran MiXCR on the 5' RACE reads; one entry per CDR3 protein. The sample yields fewer than 800,000 distinct CDR3 sequences, 32% seen once. The specimen sequenced was blood. Receptors originate from a woman older than 75 in good health.

For this clonotype: This may be a read error, as it is one base from a much larger clone. The rearrangement links TRBV12-3 or TRBV12-4 to TRBJ2-5; possibly TRBD1 for D (5 bases). V dropped 5 bases and J dropped 11 bases, with 18 bases sitting between them. There are 13 residues in the CDR3. This CDR3 is CASSPGQGFGQYF. The DNA of the CDR3 is TGTGCCAGCAGTCCTGGGCAGGGTTTCGGGCAGTACTTC.

The sample holds a few counts of this clonotype. The chain recombines TRBV9 with TRBJ2-2, with D tentatively TRBD2 (5 bases). CDR1 SGDLS and CDR2 YYNGEE come from the germline V gene. With 2 bases removed from V and 6 bases from J, the gap between germline ends came to 11 bases. This CDR3 is 14 amino acids long. The CDR3 region has the DNA TGTGCCAGCAGCGTGGGGAGTACACCCGGGGAGCTGTTTTTT. Its protein product is CASSVGSTPGELFF.

Concerning this clonotype itself: A much larger clone lies a single base off, so this may be a read error. The chain is built from TRBV15 and TRBJ2-1; perhaps TRBD2 as D (5 bases). The CDR3 consists of 11 residues. Germline V gene lookup returns CDR1 LNHNV and CDR2 YYDKDF (reference sequence). Deletions cut 6 bases from V and 10 bases from J, with 10 bases between. Here the CDR3 DNA reads TGTGCCACCAGGGGCGGGTGGGAGCAGTTCTTC. Translating it yields CATRGGWEQFF.

This chain joins TRBV25-1 and TRBJ2-1; TRBD2 agrees at 10 bases. Per the germline V gene, CDR1 is MGHDK and CDR2 is SYGVNS. The V and J ends lost 6 bases and 8 bases, in that order; junction bases with no gene match: 7. The CDR3 contains 14 residues. The chain's CDR3 is CASSRSGGVDEQFF. The CDR3 coding sequence is TGTGCCAGCAGCCGGAGCGGGGGGGTAGATGAGCAGTTCTTC.

A note on this clonotype: Since a much larger clone is just one base distant, this may be a read error. V is TRBV9 and J is TRBJ1-2; D is perhaps TRBD1 (6 bases). This CDR3 is 13 amino acids long. CDR1 is SGDLS and CDR2 is YYNGEE in the germline V gene. CDR3 residues: CASSVVGAFGYAF. The CDR3 DNA reads as TGTGCCAGCAGCGTAGTGGGGGCGTTTGGCTACGCCTTC. The variable domain in full, completed from reference TRBV9 and TRBJ1-2, reads DSGVTQTPKHLITATGQRVTLRCSPRSGDLSVYWYQQSLDQGLQFLIQYYNGEERAKGNILERFSAQQFPDLHSELNLSSLELGDSALYFCASSVVGAFGYAFGSGTRLTVV.

This clonotype appeared a few times. The CDR3: CSVKPSSGNTIYF. CDR3 DNA: TGCAGCGTTAAACCGTCTTCTGGAAACACCATATATTTT. This chain uses TRBV29-1 with TRBJ1-3; D uncertain. The CDR3 sequence is 13 residues long. From germline, CDR1 is SQVTM and CDR2 ANQGSEA. V was pared by 5 bases and J by 1 base, with 9 bases between.

The chain couples TRBV5-1 to TRBJ1-2, with 8 bases fitting TRBD1. The CDR3 length is 13 residues. From germline, CDR1 is SGHRS and CDR2 YFSETQ. J was trimmed by 8 bases and V by 4 bases; bases with no gene match: 7. Written as DNA, the CDR3 is TGCGCCAGCAGCCAGGACAGGGTCGAGGGCTACACCTTC. Translated: CASSQDRVEGYTF.

Regarding this clonotype: One base away lies a much larger clone, so this may be a sequencing read error. The chain uses TRBV29-1 and TRBJ1-1, with D tentatively TRBD1 (5 bases). There are 14 residues in the CDR3. The germline gives CDR1 SQVTM, CDR2 ANQGSEA. V was shortened by 4 bases and J by 0 bases, with 12 bases between the two germline ends. CDR3 in DNA: TGCAGCGTTGTGGGAGGGGTTATGAACACTGAAGCTTTCTTT. Protein product: CSVVGGVMNTEAFF.

The sample holds many counts of this clonotype. The chain uses TRBV9 and TRBJ2-6, with TRBD1 matching 7 bases. The CDR3 is 17 residues long. Germline V gene lookup returns CDR1 SGDLS and CDR2 YYNGEE. V was clipped by 4 bases and J by 4 bases; unmatched bases: 11. As DNA, the CDR3 is TGTGCCAGCAGCCCGAGACAGGGTAGAAAGGGGGCCAACGTCCTGACTTTC. Encoded protein: CASSPRQGRKGANVLTF.

There are a few counts of this clonotype. V and J are TRBV18 and TRBJ1-5, with a tentative D call TRBD1 (5 bases). With 3 bases removed from V and 5 bases from J, the gap between germline ends came to 11 bases. The CDR3 consists of 14 residues. The germline V gene encodes CDR1 KGHSH and CDR2 LQKENI. For the CDR3, the DNA is TGTGCCAGCTCACCGGCAGGGTCATATCAGCCCCAGCATTTT. This codes for CASSPAGSYQPQHF.

This clonotype was seen ten or more times. This chain connects TRBV4-3 to TRBJ2-3; D might be TRBD1 or TRBD2, each matching 6 bases. Per the germline V gene, CDR1 is LGHNA and CDR2 is YSLEER. The CDR3 is made up of 16 amino acids. V was clipped by 1 base and J by 1 base, with 12 bases between them. As DNA, the CDR3 is TGCGCCAGCAGCCAAGCTGGGGGGCTGCGCACAGATACGCAGTATTTT. This encodes CASSQAGGLRTDTQYF.

The J gene is TRBJ1-6, the V gene TRBV20-1; D is uncertain. Trimming pared 2 bases from V and 0 bases from J, leaving 14 bases between. CDR3 length equals 17 residues. Looked up from germline, CDR1 is DFQATT and CDR2 is SNEGSKA (reference sequence). CDR3 DNA: TGCAGTGCTAGATTCAGAAAATTTAGCTCCTATAATTCACCCCTCCACTTT. It translates to CSARFRKFSSYNSPLHF.

This clonotype was seen repeatedly, ten times or more. A much larger clone lies one base from this, so it may be a read error. The genes are TRBV20-1 and TRBJ2-5; tentatively, D is TRBD2 (5 bases). Germline V gives CDR1 DFQATT, CDR2 SNEGSKA (reference sequence). This CDR3 has 14 residues. Trimming pared 5 bases from V and 11 bases from J, leaving 24 bases between. The CDR3 DNA follows: TGCAGTGCTCCACTGGGAGCCTGGAGTGATGAGCAGTACTTC. Translation gives CSAPLGAWSDEQYF.

The count of this clonotype is one. The chain joins TRBV7-6 to TRBJ2-3; D is uncertain. This CDR3 is built from 13 residues. The V end lost 5 bases, the J end lost 4 bases, and 10 bases lay between the germline ends. Germline values: CDR1 SGHVS, CDR2 FNYEAQ. CDR3 bases: TGTGCCAGCAGCCCAAACCCCTCAGATACGCAGTATTTT. Amino acids: CASSPNPSDTQYF.

This clonotype has a count of ten or more. The chain joins TRBV10-3 to TRBJ2-3; weak D call: TRBD2 (6 bases). Trimming took off 6 bases at V and 1 base at J, with 14 bases between the two ends. Germline CDR1 ENHRY, CDR2 SYGVKD. The CDR3 is 15 amino acids. CDR3 residues: CAIRRGLQGTDTQYF. The CDR3 DNA sequence: TGTGCCATCAGACGCGGACTACAAGGCACAGATACGCAGTATTTT.

Many counts were recorded for this clonotype. CDR3 in amino acids: CASSLVQGSYEQYF. The CDR3 DNA is TGTGCCAGCAGCTTGGTTCAGGGGTCCTACGAGCAGTACTTC. The gene calls are TRBV5-6 and TRBJ2-7; D possibly corresponds to TRBD1 (6 bases). V lost 0 bases and J 1 base, leaving 8 bases between the germline ends. Germline V CDR1 and CDR2: SGHDT, YYEEEE. This CDR3 has 14 residues.

This clonotype was recorded at least ten times. The chain has TRBV7-2 and TRBJ1-5; D is unclear. The CDR3 runs to 17 residues. Trimming took off 1 base at V and 0 bases at J, with 13 bases between the two ends. CDR1 is SGHTA and CDR2 is FQGNSA in the germline V gene. The CDR3 DNA sequence: TGTGCCAGCAGCTTAGTCTTCGGCCAGGATAGCAATCAGCCCCAGCATTTT. Protein: CASSLVFGQDSNQPQHF.

Note on this clonotype: A much more abundant neighbour one base away suggests this may be a read error. The rearrangement joins TRBV6-5 to TRBJ2-4; TRBD1 agrees at 11 bases. J gave up 15 bases and V 2 bases, and 6 bases lay outside the gene matches. Per germline, CDR1 MNHEY and CDR2 SVGAGI. The CDR3 has 13 amino acids. The CDR3 spells CASSYRGQGVTYF. CDR3 nucleotides: TGTGCCAGCAGTTACCGGGGACAGGGGGTGACGTACTTC.

This clonotype was recorded many times. The genes are TRBV3-1 and TRBJ1-2; D may be TRBD1 (6 bases). This CDR3 contains 17 residues. The V end was cut by 1 base, the J end by 3 bases, with 18 bases between. The germline gives CDR1 LGHDT, CDR2 YNNKEL (reference sequence). CDR3 bases: TGTGCCAGCAGCCAAGTAGGTATAGGACAGTCTGACTATGGCTACACCTTC. It yields the protein CASSQVGIGQSDYGYTF.

In this sample, this clonotype turned up many times. The chain employs TRBV5-4 and TRBJ1-2; D possibly corresponds to TRBD1 (5 bases). Trimming removed 2 bases at V and 2 bases at J, with 10 bases between. CDR3 size: 14 residues. The germline gives CDR1 SGHNT, CDR2 YYREEE (reference sequence). Here the CDR3 DNA reads TGTGCCAGCAGCTTCGGGGCGCCGAACTATGGCTACACCTTC. It is translated as CASSFGAPNYGYTF.